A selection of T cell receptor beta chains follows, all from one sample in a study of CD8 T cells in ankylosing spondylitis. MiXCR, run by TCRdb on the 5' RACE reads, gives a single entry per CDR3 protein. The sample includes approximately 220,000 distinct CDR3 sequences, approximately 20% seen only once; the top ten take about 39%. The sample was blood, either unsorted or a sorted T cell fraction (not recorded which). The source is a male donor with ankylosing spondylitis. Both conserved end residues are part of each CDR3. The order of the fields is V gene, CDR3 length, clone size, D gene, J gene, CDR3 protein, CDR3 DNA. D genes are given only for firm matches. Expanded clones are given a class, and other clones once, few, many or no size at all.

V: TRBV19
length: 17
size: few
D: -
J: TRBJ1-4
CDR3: CASSEKASLTSNEKLFF
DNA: TGTGCCAGTAGCGAAAAGGCCAGCTTGACGAGTAATGAAAAACTGTTTTTT

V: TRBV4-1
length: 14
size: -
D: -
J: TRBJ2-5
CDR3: CASSPKGGEETQYF
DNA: TGCGCCAGCAGCCCAAAGGGCGGGGAGGAGACCCAGTACTTC

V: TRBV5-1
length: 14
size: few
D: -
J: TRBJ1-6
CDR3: CASSSDGQPSPLHF
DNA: TGCGCCAGCAGCTCCGACGGCCAACCCTCACCCCTCCACTTT

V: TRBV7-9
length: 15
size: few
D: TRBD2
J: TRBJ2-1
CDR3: CASTPTGLAGNEQFF
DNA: TGTGCCAGCACCCCGACGGGACTAGCAGGGAATGAGCAGTTCTTC

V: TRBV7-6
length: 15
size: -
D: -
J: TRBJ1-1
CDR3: CASSPGPYMNTEAFF
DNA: TGTGCCAGCAGCCCGGGGCCCTACATGAACACTGAAGCTTTCTTT

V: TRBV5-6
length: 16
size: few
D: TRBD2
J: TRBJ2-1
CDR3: CASSIASGGSYNEQFF
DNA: TGTGCCAGCAGCATTGCTAGCGGGGGATCCTACAATGAGCAGTTCTTC

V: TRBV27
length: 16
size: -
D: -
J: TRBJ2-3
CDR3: CASRSRPDGRTDTQYF
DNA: TGTGCCAGCAGATCCCGCCCGGACGGCCGCACAGATACGCAGTATTTT

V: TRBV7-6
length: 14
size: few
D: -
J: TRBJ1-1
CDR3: CASSLAGENTEAFF
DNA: TGTGCCAGCAGCTTAGCAGGAGAGAACACTGAAGCTTTCTTT

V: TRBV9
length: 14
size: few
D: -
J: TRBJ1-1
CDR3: CASSVEGGGTEAFF
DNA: TGTGCCAGCAGCGTAGAAGGAGGGGGAACTGAAGCTTTCTTT

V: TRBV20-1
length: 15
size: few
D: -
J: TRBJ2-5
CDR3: CSATTTQGYQETQYF
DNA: TGCAGTGCTACCACCACCCAGGGGTACCAAGAGACCCAGTACTTC

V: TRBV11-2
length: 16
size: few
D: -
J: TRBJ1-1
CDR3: CASSGVLPRGDTEAFF
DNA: TGTGCCAGCAGCGGGGTCCTTCCGAGGGGGGACACTGAAGCTTTCTTT

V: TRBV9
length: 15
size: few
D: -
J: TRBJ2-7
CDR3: CASSVERDYGGEQYF
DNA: TGTGCCAGCAGCGTAGAAAGAGATTACGGAGGGGAGCAGTACTTC

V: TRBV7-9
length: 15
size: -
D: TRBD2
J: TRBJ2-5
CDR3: CASSPRLAGAETQYF
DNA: TGTGCCAGCAGCCCTCGACTAGCGGGGGCGGAGACCCAGTACTTC

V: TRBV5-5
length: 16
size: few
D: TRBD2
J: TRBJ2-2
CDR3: CASSLAGHPSPGELFF
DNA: TGTGCCAGCAGCTTAGCGGGGCACCCTTCGCCCGGGGAGCTGTTTTTT

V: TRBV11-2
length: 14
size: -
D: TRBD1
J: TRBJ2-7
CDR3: CASRGQGLFYEQYF
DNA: TGTGCCAGCAGGGGACAGGGTTTATTCTACGAGCAGTACTTC

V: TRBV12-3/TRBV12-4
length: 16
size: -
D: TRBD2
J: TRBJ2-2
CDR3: CASRGLAGGGTGELFF
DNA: TGTGCCAGCAGAGGACTAGCGGGGGGGGGCACCGGGGAGCTGTTTTTT

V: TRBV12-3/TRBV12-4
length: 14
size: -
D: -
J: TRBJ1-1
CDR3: CASSFSNLNTEAFF
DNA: TGTGCCAGCAGTTTCTCAAATTTGAACACTGAAGCTTTCTTT

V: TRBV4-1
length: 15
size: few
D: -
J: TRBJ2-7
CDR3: CASSQERRGTYEQYF
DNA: TGCGCCAGCAGCCAAGAGCGCAGGGGAACCTACGAGCAGTACTTC

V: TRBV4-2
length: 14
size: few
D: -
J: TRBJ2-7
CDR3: CASSQWGGAYEQYF
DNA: TGTGCCAGCAGCCAATGGGGAGGAGCCTACGAGCAGTACTTC

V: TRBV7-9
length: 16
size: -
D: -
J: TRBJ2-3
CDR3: CASSLDLRIPTDTQYF
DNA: TGTGCCAGCAGCTTAGATCTCAGAATTCCCACAGATACGCAGTATTTT

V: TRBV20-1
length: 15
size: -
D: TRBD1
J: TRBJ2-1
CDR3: CSAPPGTGGYNEQFF
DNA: TGCAGTGCTCCTCCCGGGACAGGGGGTTACAATGAGCAGTTCTTC

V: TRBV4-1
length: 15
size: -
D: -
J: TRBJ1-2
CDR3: CASSQDGEGLYGYTF
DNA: TGCGCCAGCAGCCAAGATGGAGAGGGGCTCTATGGCTACACCTTC

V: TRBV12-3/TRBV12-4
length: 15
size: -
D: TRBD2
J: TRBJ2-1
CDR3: CASSLASGGGNEQFF
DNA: TGTGCCAGCAGTTTAGCTAGCGGGGGTGGTAATGAGCAGTTCTTC

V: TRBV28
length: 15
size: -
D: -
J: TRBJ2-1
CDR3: CASSLSGFFYNEQFF
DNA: TGTGCCAGCAGTTTATCCGGGTTTTTTTACAATGAGCAGTTCTTC